These 30 T cell receptor beta chains were all obtained from the same sample, sequenced in a study of OX40 agonist ivuxolimab in advanced cancers. Clones were sequenced by immunoSEQ multiplex PCR, and TCRdb holds only the in-frame ones, with some missing. The profile covers 65,000 to 95,000 clones, with more than 80% appearing a single time and more than 4.5% taken by the ten largest. The input for sequencing was CD4+ or CD8+ T cells sorted from blood, taken in a trial of the OX40 agonist ivuxolimab. These TCRs come from an adult with an advanced solid tumor such as melanoma, head and neck, liver or kidney cancer.

The chain carries TRBV28 and TRBJ1-2; D perhaps matches TRBD1 (6 bases). The CDR3 is made up of 14 amino acids. Between the trimmed V and J ends, which lost 2 bases and 4 bases, there was a span of 11 bases. Germline CDR1 reads MDHEN; CDR2 reads SYDVKM. CDR3 sequence reads: CASSLRQAFYGYTF. DNA of the CDR3: TGTGCCAGCAGTTTAAGACAGGCGTTCTATGGCTACACCTTC.

The genes are TRBV6-4 and TRBJ2-2; 12 positions agree with TRBD1. CDR1 and CDR2 (germline): MRHNA, SNTAGT. The CDR3 length is 15 residues. After removal of 6 bases from V and 6 bases from J, the junction contained 5 bases not matched to a gene. This chain's CDR3 is CASSPGQGAPGELFF. DNA for the CDR3: TGTGCCAGCAGCCCGGGACAGGGGGCGCCCGGGGAGCTGTTTTTT.

The rearrangement links TRBV18 to TRBJ2-4; 10 nucleotides agree with TRBD1. Germline V gives CDR1 KGHSH, CDR2 LQKENI. V was pared by 3 bases and J by 7 bases, with 3 bases of the junction left unmatched. The CDR3 is 14 amino acids. The CDR3, as DNA: TGTGCCAGCTCACCCGGGACAGGGGATAACATTCAGTACTTC. Its translation: CASSPGTGDNIQYF.

The CDR3 bases are TGTGCCAGTAGTACGACAGGGGGCGGGGAGCTGTTTTTT. Amino acid sequence: CASSTTGGGELFF. The chain combines TRBV19 with TRBJ2-2; 9 bases line up with TRBD1. V shed 4 bases, J shed 7 bases, and the junction held 1 base outside the gene matches. The CDR3 runs 13 residues. Germline values: CDR1 LNHDA, CDR2 SQIVND (reference sequence).

This sequence joins TRBV27 and TRBJ1-5; 10 bases map to TRBD1. J gave up 4 bases and V 5 bases, and 8 bases lay outside the gene matches. The CDR3 has 16 residues. Per germline, CDR1 MNHEY and CDR2 SMNVEV (reference sequence). DNA for the CDR3: TGTGCCAGCAGTACGAGGGACAGGGGTCCTAATCAGCCCCAGCATTTT. Translating gives CASSTRDRGPNQPQHF.

V and J are TRBV7-2 and TRBJ2-3, with D possibly TRBD2 on 6 matching bases. Germline V CDR1 and CDR2: SGHTA, FQGNSA. The CDR3 sequence is 16 residues long. V dropped 0 bases and J dropped 5 bases, with 15 bases sitting between them. In nucleotides, the CDR3 is TGTGCCAGCAGCTTAGCGTTAGCGGAAGGGGTAGATACGCAGTATTTT. This encodes CASSLALAEGVDTQYF.

This clone came up once. CDR3 coding DNA: TGTGCCAGCAGCGTACTTCGGGGTAGCCCAGCCGGGGAGCTGTTTTTT. It specifies CASSVLRGSPAGELFF. The chain joins TRBV9 to TRBJ2-2, with D perhaps TRBD2 (5 bases). V gave up 1 base and J gave up 6 bases, with 16 bases separating them. The germline gives CDR1 SGDLS, CDR2 YYNGEE. This CDR3 has 16 residues.

The rearrangement uses TRBV7-8 and TRBJ1-4; 7 bases are a match to TRBD1. The CDR3 spans 15 residues. V lost 0 bases to trimming and J lost 8 bases; unmatched junction nucleotides: 6. CDR1 SGHVS and CDR2 FQNEAQ come from the germline V gene. In DNA, the CDR3 is TGTGCCAGCAGCTTAGCAGTGCAGGGGGGGGAAAAACTGTTTTTT. As protein: CASSLAVQGGEKLFF.

CDR3 coding DNA: TGTGCCAGCAGCGACAGGGTGAACACTGAAGCTTTCTTT. Protein sequence: CASSDRVNTEAFF. The chain joins TRBV28 to TRBJ1-1; 7 bases align to TRBD1. Trimming removed 6 bases from V and 0 bases from J; junction bases left unmatched: 1. Germline CDR1 is MDHEN and CDR2 is SYDVKM. This CDR3 region has 13 residues.

The genes are TRBV7-3 and TRBJ2-7, with TRBD2 matching over 8 bases. J gave up 7 bases and V 5 bases, and 10 bases lay outside the gene matches. The CDR3 is made up of 14 amino acids. The V gene's germline CDR1 is SGHTA and CDR2 FQGTGA. The CDR3 loop reads CASSLSGRVEEQYF. CDR3 DNA: TGTGCCAGCAGCCTGAGCGGGAGAGTTGAAGAGCAGTACTTC.

This clone was seen more than once but under ten times. The rearrangement joins TRBV7-2 to TRBJ1-1; D unresolved. The V gene lost 1 base and the J gene lost 12 bases, with 9 bases spanning the gap. The CDR3 sequence is 11 residues long. CDR1 and CDR2 from the germline V gene are SGHTA and FQGNSA. The CDR3 region has the DNA TGTGCCAGCAGCTTAGGGTTCGATACTTTCTTT. As protein: CASSLGFDTFF.

The chain couples TRBV19 to TRBJ1-5; D is possibly TRBD1 (6 bases). This CDR3 is built from 15 residues. Between the trimmed V and J ends, which lost 1 base and 6 bases, there was a span of 13 bases. Germline V gene data show CDR1 as LNHDA and CDR2 as SQIVND (reference sequence). CDR3: CASSIGDIRGQPQHF. Here the CDR3 DNA reads TGTGCCAGTAGTATAGGGGACATCCGCGGTCAGCCCCAGCATTTT.

This chain links TRBV29-1 with TRBJ2-3, with TRBD1 as a possible D gene (7 bases). CDR1 SQVTM and CDR2 ANQGSEA come from the germline V gene. The CDR3 has 15 amino acids. V lost 3 bases to trimming and J lost 4 bases, with 17 bases between them. The CDR3 is CSVDAGLRGADTQYF. DNA for the CDR3: TGCAGCGTTGACGCGGGACTCAGGGGGGCAGATACGCAGTATTTT.

This chain uses TRBV4-1 with TRBJ2-5; 11 bases line up with TRBD2. The CDR3 totals 18 residues. V gave up 2 bases and J gave up 2 bases; unmatched junction bases: 10. Germline-derived CDR1 and CDR2 are MGHRA and YSYEKL. The chain's CDR3 is CASSQSRVASGRQETQYF. CDR3 coding DNA: TGCGCCAGCAGCCAATCGCGAGTCGCTAGCGGGAGGCAAGAGACCCAGTACTTC.

This sequence joins TRBV30 and TRBJ1-2; the match to TRBD1 covers 9 bases. Germline V gene sequence: CDR1 GTSNPN, CDR2 SVGIG (reference sequence). The CDR3 totals 13 residues. V lost 1 base, J lost 4 bases, and 1 base stayed unmatched. The CDR3 DNA reads as TGTGCCTGGAGTGCGGACAGGGGCTATGGCTACACCTTC. Amino acids: CAWSADRGYGYTF.

The CDR3 spells CASSPRTPEQFF. The CDR3 bases are TGTGCCAGCAGCCCTAGAACTCCCGAGCAGTTCTTC. This chain uses TRBV11-3 with TRBJ2-1; no clear D gene. Germline CDR1 is SGHNT and CDR2 is YENEEA. This CDR3 has 12 amino acids. V lost 5 bases to trimming and J lost 10 bases, with 12 bases between them.

The chain recombines TRBV7-9 with TRBJ2-6; 7 nucleotides agree with TRBD1. Trimming cost V 5 bases and J 4 bases; bases outside gene matches: 5. This CDR3 spans 15 amino acids. Germline V lookup: CDR1 SEHNR, CDR2 FQNEAQ (reference sequence). The CDR3 coding sequence is TGTGCCAGCAGCGACACAGGGGAAGGGGCCAACGTCCTGACTTTC. Translated: CASSDTGEGANVLTF.

The J gene is TRBJ2-7, the V gene TRBV7-2, with 8 bases fitting TRBD1. The CDR3 loop spans 15 amino acids. Germline loops: CDR1 SGHTA, CDR2 FQGNSA. Trimming took 5 bases from V and 2 from J; bases not matched to a gene: 8. CDR3 amino acids: CASSPRRQGTYEQYF. CDR3 nucleotide sequence: TGTGCCAGCAGCCCGCGCCGACAGGGGACCTACGAGCAGTACTTC.

V usage is TRBV28 and J usage is TRBJ1-5; D gene uncertain. V lost 6 bases, J lost 0 bases, and 12 bases lay in between. Germline loops: CDR1 MDHEN, CDR2 SYDVKM. The CDR3 extends over 15 amino acids. CDR3 loop: CASRAWDYSNQPQHF. As DNA, the CDR3 is TGTGCCAGCAGAGCCTGGGATTATAGCAATCAGCCCCAGCATTTT.

Only one count was recorded for this clone. The chain links TRBV4-3 to TRBJ2-1; the match to TRBD2 covers 10 bases. The CDR3 totals 19 residues. Germline CDR1 LGHNA, CDR2 YSLEER. V shed 0 bases and J 7 bases; nucleotides not matched to a gene: 15. CDR3 residues: CASSQEEVAGGGLGNEQFF. As DNA, the CDR3 is TGCGCCAGCAGCCAAGAAGAGGTAGCGGGAGGAGGTTTGGGAAATGAGCAGTTCTTC.

This chain connects TRBV7-2 to TRBJ1-3; no firm D call. In germline, CDR1 is SGHTA, CDR2 FQGNSA. This CDR3 region has 14 residues. Trimming shortened V by 5 bases and J by 0 bases, and 8 bases separated the two germline ends. The CDR3 loop reads CASSLGFSGNTIYF. DNA of the CDR3: TGTGCCAGCAGCCTAGGGTTCTCTGGAAACACCATATATTTT.

The chain carries TRBV28 and TRBJ2-4; no definite D call. V dropped 6 bases and J dropped 2 bases, with 11 bases sitting between them. Germline CDR1 reads MDHEN; CDR2 reads SYDVKM. This CDR3 has 14 amino acids. CDR3 region: CASRETTPKNIQYF. The DNA of the CDR3 is TGTGCCAGCAGGGAAACAACCCCCAAAAACATTCAGTACTTC.

The V gene is TRBV19, the J gene TRBJ2-2; 8 bases fit TRBD1. V lost 3 bases, J lost 1 base, and 1 base stayed unmatched. The CDR3 runs to 15 residues. Germline V lookup: CDR1 LNHDA, CDR2 SQIVND (reference sequence). CDR3 loop: CASSIGTGNTGELFF. The CDR3 DNA follows: TGTGCCAGTAGTATCGGGACAGGGAACACCGGGGAGCTGTTTTTT.

The count of this clone is one. The V and J genes are TRBV12-5 and TRBJ2-1, with TRBD1 identical over 8 bases. Germline V CDR1 and CDR2: LGHNT, FRNRAP. V was pared by 4 bases and J by 3 bases, with 8 bases of the junction left unmatched. The length of the CDR3 is 16 residues. The CDR3, as DNA: TGTGCTAGTGGTTGGACACAGGGGGGCTTCTACAATGAGCAGTTCTTC. Its translation is CASGWTQGGFYNEQFF.

The chain links TRBV21-1 to TRBJ2-3; the D call of TRBD1 is as the table states it, not checked on the DNA. TRBV21-1 is noted as a pseudogene. This CDR3 is 16 amino acids long. CDR3 in DNA: TGTGCCAGCAGCAAAGTTAACACCTTTACCTGCGATACGCAGTATTTT. Residues: CASSKVNTFTCDTQYF.

The chain combines TRBV6-5 with TRBJ1-5, with D uncertain. Germline CDR1 reads MNHEY; CDR2 reads SVGAGI. This CDR3 region has 15 residues. Trimming left V 2 bases short and J 7 bases short, with 15 bases between. The CDR3 loop is CASSYGPEPGQPQHF. Written as DNA, the CDR3 is TGTGCCAGCAGTTACGGACCCGAGCCGGGCCAGCCCCAGCATTTT.

This clone occurred once. The J gene is TRBJ2-7, the V gene TRBV9, with TRBD1 matching over 10 bases. J was trimmed by 4 bases and V by 2 bases; bases with no gene match: 3. The CDR3 totals 14 residues. Germline V lookup: CDR1 SGDLS, CDR2 YYNGEE. The chain's CDR3 is CASSVGQGNYEQYF. CDR3 DNA: TGTGCCAGCAGCGTGGGACAGGGGAATTACGAGCAGTACTTC.

The V gene is TRBV5-1, the J gene TRBJ2-3; a possible D gene is TRBD1 (6 bases). Trimming took 4 bases from V and 3 from J, leaving 9 bases between them. Germline CDR1 SGHRS, CDR2 YFSETQ. CDR3 length: 13 residues. The CDR3 region is CASSDRLTDTQYF. The CDR3 bases are TGCGCCAGCAGCGACAGGTTAACAGATACGCAGTATTTT.

V usage is TRBV7-3 and J usage is TRBJ2-2, with 9 bases matching TRBD1. The V gene's germline CDR1 is SGHTA and CDR2 FQGTGA. Trimming removed 1 base from V and 6 bases from J; junction bases left unmatched: 3. The CDR3 loop spans 15 amino acids. Here the CDR3 reads CASSLRQGVAGELFF. The CDR3 bases are TGTGCCAGCAGCTTAAGACAGGGGGTCGCCGGGGAGCTGTTTTTT.

This clone occurred a few times. The rearrangement links TRBV7-2 to TRBJ1-1; no reliable D call. CDR1 SGHTA and CDR2 FQGNSA come from the germline V gene. Trimming pared 1 base from V and 1 base from J, leaving 7 bases between. This CDR3 has 14 amino acids. CDR3 sequence (DNA): TGTGCCAGCAGCTTAGGGTCGGGGAACACTGAAGCTTTCTTT. The encoded protein is CASSLGSGNTEAFF. The entire variable domain, with the rest obtained from reference TRBV7-2 and TRBJ1-1, is as follows: GAGVSQSPSNKVTEKGKDVELRCDPISGHTALYWYRQSLGQGLEFLIYFQGNSAPDKSGLPSDRFSAERTGGSVSTLTIQRTQQEDSAVYLCASSLGSGNTEAFFGQGTRLTVV.